The 27 T cell receptor beta chains listed next were all sequenced from one sample in a study of blood T cell repertoires in COVID-19. Only in-frame clones appear in the TCRdb table, and some are missing; sequencing was by immunoSEQ multiplex PCR. The table includes some 420,000 clones, around 89% detected once. The sequenced material came from PBMCs or T cells enriched from blood (not recorded which). The source is a man aged 30 to 39 who had recovered from COVID-19.

The chain links TRBV29-1 to TRBJ2-5; tentative D call: TRBD2 (5 bases). With 4 bases removed from V and 4 bases from J, the gap between germline ends came to 13 bases. The CDR3 consists of 13 residues. Germline V lookup: CDR1 SQVTM, CDR2 ANQGSEA. The CDR3 coding sequence is TGCAGCGTTGGGCGGGTTTTAAGAGAGACCCAGTACTTC. Translating gives CSVGRVLRETQYF.

The rearrangement links TRBV6-5 to TRBJ2-2, with TRBD1 matching 9 bases. Germline CDR1 is MNHEY and CDR2 is SVGAGI. CDR3 length equals 16 residues. The ends lost 4 bases at V and 8 bases at J; junction bases unmatched: 11. CDR3 amino acids: CASSFTSNDRGGELFF. The CDR3 DNA follows: TGTGCCAGCAGTTTTACATCAAATGACAGGGGGGGGGAGCTGTTTTTT.

This chain links TRBV5-6 with TRBJ1-1; D unresolved. Per the germline V gene, CDR1 is SGHDT and CDR2 is YYEEEE. CDR3 size: 13 residues. Trimming stripped 7 bases from V and 2 bases from J, with 12 bases between. The CDR3 protein is CASSRHQNTEAFF. CDR3 in DNA: TGTGCCAGCTCGCGGCATCAAAACACTGAAGCTTTCTTT.

The chain recombines TRBV7-9 with TRBJ2-7; TRBD2 matches at 12 bases. V was pared by 3 bases and J by 4 bases, with 10 bases of the junction left unmatched. In germline, CDR1 is SEHNR, CDR2 FQNEAQ (reference sequence). The CDR3 is made up of 17 amino acids. The CDR3 here is CASSLFGLAGIGYEQYF. CDR3 DNA sequence: TGTGCCAGCAGCTTGTTTGGACTAGCGGGAATCGGTTACGAGCAGTACTTC. Complete variable domain (other parts from reference TRBV7-9 and TRBJ2-7): DTGVSQNPRHKITKRGQNVTFRCDPISEHNRLYWYRQTLGQGPEFLTYFQNEAQLEKSRLLSDRFSAERPKGSFSTLEIQRTEQGDSAMYLCASSLFGLAGIGYEQYFGPGTRLTVT.

V gene TRBV28 combines with J gene TRBJ1-2, with D perhaps matching TRBD1 (5 bases). V dropped 3 bases and J dropped 4 bases, with 15 bases sitting between them. CDR3 size: 15 residues. Germline CDR1 reads MDHEN; CDR2 reads SYDVKM. CDR3 DNA: TGTGCCAGCAGTTTTCCCCAAGAGACAGCCTATGGCTACACCTTC. Translation gives CASSFPQETAYGYTF.

This chain's CDR3 is CASSLDRSSGISYEQYF. DNA of the CDR3: TGTGCCAGCAGCTTAGACCGATCTAGCGGGATCTCCTACGAGCAGTACTTC. The chain recombines TRBV11-2 with TRBJ2-7; 9 bases fit TRBD2. Trimming cost V 0 bases and J 0 bases; bases outside gene matches: 6. CDR1 SGHAT and CDR2 FQNNGV come from the germline V gene. This CDR3 region has 17 residues.

The V call is TRBV9, the J call TRBJ1-1; 7 bases align to TRBD1. Germline trimming cut 1 base from V and 7 bases from J; bases unmatched to any gene: 7. The V gene's germline CDR1 is SGDLS and CDR2 YYNGEE. This CDR3 has 14 amino acids. The CDR3, as DNA: TGTGCCAGCAGCGTACTGGGACAGCCCGATGAAGCTTTCTTT. Translating gives CASSVLGQPDEAFF.

The rearrangement joins TRBV18 to TRBJ1-3, with 7 bases identical to TRBD1. The trim removed 0 bases at V and 7 bases at J, leaving 3 bases unmatched. CDR1 KGHSH and CDR2 LQKENI come from the germline V gene. This CDR3 spans 14 amino acids. CDR3 coding DNA: TGTGCCAGCTCACCACCGACAGGGAGGAACACCATATATTTT. It translates to CASSPPTGRNTIYF.

The V gene is TRBV9, the J gene TRBJ2-1, with a tentative D call TRBD2 (6 bases). The germline gives CDR1 SGDLS, CDR2 YYNGEE. V lost 0 bases, J lost 6 bases, and 13 bases lay in between. The CDR3 runs 15 residues. CDR3 in amino acids: CASSVGAGRGNEQFF. CDR3 nucleotides: TGTGCCAGCAGCGTAGGAGCGGGTAGGGGCAATGAGCAGTTCTTC.

The rearrangement uses TRBV12-3 or TRBV12-4 and TRBJ1-5; 7 nucleotides match TRBD1. J lost 5 bases, V lost 8 bases, and 3 bases had no gene match. The CDR3 spans 12 residues. The CDR3 here is CASGDSYQPQHF. CDR3 sequence (DNA): TGTGCCAGCGGGGACAGTTATCAGCCCCAGCATTTT.

V is TRBV19 and J is TRBJ1-2; weak D call: TRBD1 (5 bases). V was pared by 3 bases and J by 2 bases, with 13 bases between. This CDR3 spans 15 amino acids. Germline values: CDR1 LNHDA, CDR2 SQIVND (reference sequence). The CDR3 loop is CASSMSSQGNYGYTF. CDR3 DNA sequence: TGTGCCAGTAGTATGTCCTCCCAGGGAAACTATGGCTACACCTTC.

J is TRBJ1-6 and V is TRBV2, with D hard to call. Trimming shortened V by 4 bases and J by 5 bases, and 9 bases separated the two germline ends. This CDR3 has 14 residues. CDR1 SNHLY and CDR2 FYNNEI come from the germline V gene. The CDR3 region has the DNA TGTGCCAGCAGTGTTCTAGAGGATAATTCACCCCTCCACTTT. It codes for CASSVLEDNSPLHF.

This clone was seen a single time. This chain connects TRBV4-1 to TRBJ2-7; no clear D. Germline V gene lookup returns CDR1 MGHRA and CDR2 YSYEKL. V was shortened by 1 base and J by 2 bases, with 9 bases between the two germline ends. The CDR3 consists of 14 residues. The CDR3 sequence: CASSQGHITYEQYF. The DNA of the CDR3 is TGCGCCAGCAGCCAAGGACACATTACCTACGAGCAGTACTTC.

The chain couples TRBV7-9 to TRBJ2-7, with 7 bases identical to TRBD1. The length of the CDR3 is 12 residues. The germline gives CDR1 SEHNR, CDR2 FQNEAQ (reference sequence). After removal of 5 bases from V and 4 bases from J, the junction contained 2 bases not matched to a gene. The CDR3: CASSRQGYEQYF. For the CDR3, the DNA is TGTGCCAGCAGCCGACAGGGTTACGAGCAGTACTTC.

V usage is TRBV5-1 and J usage is TRBJ1-2; no definite D call. The CDR3 has 14 amino acids. In germline, CDR1 is SGHRS, CDR2 YFSETQ. With 0 bases removed from V and 6 bases from J, the gap between germline ends came to 12 bases. CDR3 protein: CASSLAAGYNGYTF. In DNA form, the CDR3 reads TGCGCCAGCAGCTTGGCTGCGGGCTACAATGGCTACACCTTC.

The V gene is TRBV19, the J gene TRBJ1-2; maybe TRBD1 (6 bases). The CDR3 has 13 amino acids. Germline loops: CDR1 LNHDA, CDR2 SQIVND (reference sequence). V was trimmed by 10 bases and J by 8 bases, leaving 20 bases between them. CDR3 sequence reads: CATQDSLVRGYTF. The CDR3 coding sequence is TGTGCCACCCAGGACAGCCTTGTAAGAGGCTACACCTTC.

This clone was observed a handful of times. The V gene is TRBV5-1, the J gene TRBJ1-6; 8 bases agree with TRBD1. Germline values: CDR1 SGHRS, CDR2 YFSETQ. V lost 0 bases to trimming and J lost 13 bases; unmatched junction nucleotides: 9. The CDR3 extends over 15 amino acids. The CDR3 nucleotides are TGCGCCAGCAGCTTGGATGGACAGGGTGTGTTGCCCCTCCACTTT. It codes for CASSLDGQGVLPLHF. Complete variable domain (other parts from reference TRBV5-1 and TRBJ1-6): KAGVTQTPRYLIKTRGQQVTLSCSPISGHRSVSWYQQTPGQGLQFLFEYFSETQRNKGNFPGRFSGRQFSNSRSEMNVSTLELGDSALYLCASSLDGQGVLPLHFGNGTRLTVT.

CDR3 in amino acids: CASSYVSQGAGSPLHF. DNA of the CDR3: TGTGCCAGCAGTTACGTGTCGCAGGGGGCAGGTTCACCCCTCCACTTT. The J gene is TRBJ1-6, the V gene TRBV6-5; 8 bases agree with TRBD1. The germline V gene has CDR1 MNHEY and CDR2 SVGAGI. This CDR3 contains 16 residues. Trimming at V came to 2 bases and at J to 9 bases, leaving 9 bases not matched to a gene.

This sequence joins TRBV29-1 and TRBJ2-1; D might be TRBD2 (5 bases). The V end was cut by 4 bases, the J end by 3 bases, with 7 bases between. The CDR3 consists of 12 residues. Per germline, CDR1 SQVTM and CDR2 ANQGSEA. CDR3 loop: CSVARDYNEQFF. The DNA for the CDR3 is TGCAGCGTTGCCCGGGACTACAATGAGCAGTTCTTC.

The chain links TRBV7-6 to TRBJ2-5; D is perhaps TRBD1 (6 bases). Trimming pared 5 bases from V and 2 bases from J, leaving 12 bases between. From germline, CDR1 is SGHVS and CDR2 FNYEAQ. This CDR3 has 14 residues. The CDR3 protein is CASSEQGTQETQYF. The CDR3 bases are TGTGCCAGCAGCGAACAGGGTACACAAGAGACCCAGTACTTC.

This clone was observed once. The chain employs TRBV7-8 and TRBJ1-6, with a tentative D call TRBD1 (5 bases). In germline, CDR1 is SGHVS, CDR2 FQNEAQ. The germline V and J ends were trimmed by 1 base and 9 bases, with 7 bases remaining between them. This CDR3 comprises 13 residues. CDR3 amino acids: CASSLVRASPLHF. The DNA for the CDR3 is TGTGCCAGCAGCTTAGTCAGGGCTTCACCCCTCCACTTT.

The chain recombines TRBV18 with TRBJ2-5, with D hard to call. Germline values: CDR1 KGHSH, CDR2 LQKENI. The CDR3 spans 15 residues. V was trimmed by 0 bases and J by 5 bases, leaving 13 bases between them. The CDR3 protein is CASSPPDSQSETQYF. The CDR3 DNA sequence: TGTGCCAGCTCACCACCAGATTCCCAGTCCGAGACCCAGTACTTC.

The chain combines TRBV30 with TRBJ1-2; no firm D call. Deletions cut 4 bases from V and 3 bases from J, with 15 bases between. Germline V gene lookup returns CDR1 GTSNPN and CDR2 SVGIG (reference sequence). The CDR3 has 14 residues. CDR3 loop: CAWTRPSRDYGYTF. The CDR3 nucleotides read TGTGCCTGGACCAGGCCATCGAGAGACTATGGCTACACCTTC.

V usage is TRBV27 and J usage is TRBJ2-5; D gene uncertain. Germline loops: CDR1 MNHEY, CDR2 SMNVEV (reference sequence). Trimming removed 3 bases from V and 3 bases from J, with 2 bases in between. CDR3 size: 11 residues. The CDR3 sequence is CASSFEETQYF. The CDR3 bases are TGTGCCAGCAGTTTCGAAGAGACCCAGTACTTC.

The V call is TRBV5-4, the J call TRBJ1-6; possible D gene TRBD1, 5 bases. Looked up from germline, CDR1 is SGHNT and CDR2 is YYREEE (reference sequence). CDR3 length: 16 amino acids. V was clipped by 5 bases and J by 6 bases, with 18 bases between them. CDR3 DNA: TGTGCCAGCAGTCCTGATAGCACAGGAAGTAATTCACCCCTCCACTTT. Translation: CASSPDSTGSNSPLHF.

This clone has only a few counts. The chain employs TRBV5-1 and TRBJ1-4, with D possibly matching TRBD1 (6 bases). The germline V gene has CDR1 SGHRS and CDR2 YFSETQ. This CDR3 has 16 amino acids. V was pared by 4 bases and J by 0 bases, with 13 bases between. In DNA, the CDR3 is TGCGCCAGCAGCAAACAGGGAGCCACAACTAATGAAAAACTGTTTTTT. It codes for CASSKQGATTNEKLFF.

This chain connects TRBV27 to TRBJ2-7, with 9 bases aligning to TRBD2. The V and J ends lost 2 bases and 9 bases, in that order; junction bases with no gene match: 11. The CDR3 has 15 residues. The germline gives CDR1 MNHEY, CDR2 SMNVEV (reference sequence). As DNA, the CDR3 is TGTGCCAGCAGTTTAGTGGTTCGTAGCGGGAGCATGCAGTACTTC. This encodes CASSLVVRSGSMQYF.